A single sample gave rise to the 23 T cell receptor beta chains below, sequenced in a study of blood T cells in healthy people across ages. A second PCR, run for about 7 to 11 cycles, used a sample-barcoded 5' primer plus a J-beta primer mix. TCRdb re-analysed the 5' RACE reads in MiXCR, keeping a single row per CDR3 protein. Among approximately 820,000 distinct CDR3 sequences listed, roughly 44% were seen once. The sequenced sample was blood. All receptors derive from a man aged 55 to 69 in good health.

This rearrangement joins TRBV5-1 to TRBJ1-2, with TRBD1 identical over 12 bases. The CDR3 sequence is 15 residues long. V lost 4 bases to trimming and J lost 3 bases; unmatched junction nucleotides: 4. The V gene's germline CDR1 is SGHRS and CDR2 YFSETQ. Here the CDR3 DNA reads TGCGCCAGCAGCCACGGGACAGGGGGCGACTATGGCTACACCTTC. This encodes CASSHGTGGDYGYTF.

This clonotype was observed a handful of times. V is TRBV9 and J is TRBJ2-4; D perhaps matches TRBD1 (7 bases). V was cut by 0 bases and J by 7 bases, with 14 bases left in between. Looked up from germline, CDR1 is SGDLS and CDR2 is YYNGEE. The CDR3 covers 15 residues. The CDR3 loop is CASSVAPGGNNIQYF. CDR3 nucleotides: TGTGCCAGCAGCGTAGCTCCAGGGGGGAATAACATTCAGTACTTC. Full variable domain (remainder filled in from reference TRBV9 and TRBJ2-4): DSGVTQTPKHLITATGQRVTLRCSPRSGDLSVYWYQQSLDQGLQFLIQYYNGEERAKGNILERFSAQQFPDLHSELNLSSLELGDSALYFCASSVAPGGNNIQYFGAGTRLSVL.

V usage is TRBV6-2 or TRBV6-3 and J usage is TRBJ2-1, with D uncertain. Trimming cost V 1 base and J 9 bases, with 7 bases left between them. Germline V gene lookup returns CDR1 MNHEY and CDR2 SVGEGT. The length of the CDR3 is 12 residues. This CDR3 is CASSYLGPEQFF. The DNA for the CDR3 is TGTGCCAGCAGTTACTTGGGCCCTGAGCAGTTCTTC.

There are a few counts of this clonotype. CDR3 DNA sequence: TGCAGTGCTAGAGATGGGGTCAAAGAGACCCAGTACTTC. It encodes CSARDGVKETQYF. This chain joins TRBV20-1 and TRBJ2-5, with D uncertain. Germline CDR1 is DFQATT and CDR2 is SNEGSKA (reference sequence). The CDR3 loop spans 13 amino acids. V dropped 0 bases and J dropped 3 bases, with 8 bases sitting between them.

The gene calls are TRBV6-2 or TRBV6-3 and TRBJ2-2, with 7 nucleotides matching TRBD2. V lost 2 bases and J lost 6; bases outside the gene matches: 3. Per germline, CDR1 MNHEY and CDR2 SVGEGT. The CDR3 extends over 14 amino acids. As DNA, the CDR3 is TGTGCCAGCAGTTACGGGAGGGGACCCGGGGAGCTGTTTTTT. Amino acids: CASSYGRGPGELFF.

Here the CDR3 reads CASTQVGLGTDTQYF. The DNA of the CDR3 is TGTGCCAGCACCCAGGTTGGGCTCGGCACAGATACGCAGTATTTT. The chain links TRBV11-2 to TRBJ2-3, with D uncertain. The germline V gene has CDR1 SGHAT and CDR2 FQNNGV. CDR3 length: 15 amino acids. V lost 7 bases, J lost 1 base, and 15 bases lay in between.

The chain joins TRBV7-8 to TRBJ1-2; 12 nucleotides line up with TRBD1. V trimming: 5 bases; J trimming: 4 bases; junction bases outside the gene matches: 11. This CDR3 comprises 17 residues. Germline V lookup: CDR1 SGHVS, CDR2 FQNEAQ. The CDR3 DNA sequence: TGTGCCAGCAGCGTAGGGACAGGGGGCGGTTTTTTCTATGGCTACACCTTC. Its translation: CASSVGTGGGFFYGYTF.

This clonotype has more than one count but fewer than ten. This chain joins TRBV12-3 or TRBV12-4 and TRBJ1-4; D not certain. This CDR3 contains 15 residues. V was shortened by 4 bases and J by 1 base, with 10 bases between the two germline ends. The CDR3 region is CASSSGVQTNEKLFF. Here the CDR3 DNA reads TGTGCCAGCAGTTCCGGGGTCCAAACTAATGAAAAACTGTTTTTT.

J is TRBJ2-5 and V is TRBV6-2 or TRBV6-3; D is unresolved. Judging by the DNA end, TRBJ2-7 fits better; the J call may be wrong. This CDR3 has 14 residues. Germline V gene sequence: CDR1 MNHEY, CDR2 SVGEGT. The CDR3 reads CASSDVGSAYEQYF. Written as DNA, the CDR3 is TGTGCCAGCAGTGACGTGGGTTCAGCCTACGAGCAGTACTTC.

This clonotype was detected only a few times. The chain is built from TRBV28 and TRBJ2-1; 8 bases fit TRBD1. The CDR3 consists of 19 residues. V trimming: 3 bases; J trimming: 5 bases; junction bases outside the gene matches: 18. Germline assignment: CDR1 MDHEN and CDR2 SYDVKM. CDR3 DNA sequence: TGTGCCAGCAGTTTTGTGACAGGGGCCCGCGCGGGGTCCCACAATGAGCAGTTCTTC. Its protein is CASSFVTGARAGSHNEQFF.

J is TRBJ2-4 and V is TRBV7-2; D is unclear. V gave up 2 bases and J gave up 3 bases, with 11 bases separating them. Per germline, CDR1 SGHTA and CDR2 FQGNSA. The CDR3 extends over 15 amino acids. Here the CDR3 DNA reads TGTGCCAGCAGCTTACCTAGGAGAAGCAAAAACATTCAGTACTTC. Encoded protein: CASSLPRRSKNIQYF.

This clonotype has just a few counts. The rearrangement joins TRBV20-1 to TRBJ1-2, with D tentatively TRBD1 (5 bases). This CDR3 region has 13 residues. Looked up from germline, CDR1 is DFQATT and CDR2 is SNEGSKA (reference sequence). With 5 bases removed from V and 4 bases from J, the gap between germline ends came to 14 bases. CDR3 in amino acids: CSARGAAAYGYTF. The CDR3 coding sequence is TGCAGTGCTCGAGGGGCAGCCGCCTATGGCTACACCTTC.

V gene TRBV7-9 combines with J gene TRBJ2-5; no definite D call. Deletions cut 1 base from V and 5 bases from J, with 8 bases between. Germline V lookup: CDR1 SEHNR, CDR2 FQNEAQ (reference sequence). CDR3 size: 13 residues. The CDR3, as DNA: TGTGCCAGCAGCTTAGATGCTCTGGAGACCCAGTACTTC. Amino acid sequence: CASSLDALETQYF.

This chain uses TRBV7-9 with TRBJ1-1, with a possible D match to TRBD1 (5 bases). The CDR3 is made up of 15 amino acids. Germline CDR1 reads SEHNR; CDR2 reads FQNEAQ (reference sequence). Trimming pared 5 bases from V and 3 bases from J, leaving 16 bases between. Here the CDR3 reads CASSPRGWRDTEAFF. CDR3 coding DNA: TGTGCCAGCAGCCCCCGGGGCTGGAGGGACACTGAAGCTTTCTTT.

V gene TRBV15 combines with J gene TRBJ1-2; tentatively, D is TRBD1 (6 bases). There are 17 residues in the CDR3. Per the germline V gene, CDR1 is LNHNV and CDR2 is YYDKDF (reference sequence). Deletions cut 0 bases from V and 2 bases from J, with 16 bases between. CDR3 residues: CATSRDKDGGANYGYTF. CDR3 nucleotide sequence: TGTGCCACCAGCAGAGATAAGGATGGGGGGGCCAACTATGGCTACACCTTC.

This clonotype has more than one count but fewer than ten. The genes are TRBV3-1 and TRBJ2-7, with D tentatively TRBD2 (6 bases). The CDR3 spans 15 residues. Germline CDR1 reads LGHDT; CDR2 reads YNNKEL (reference sequence). V lost 1 base to trimming and J lost 4 bases, with 14 bases between them. The CDR3 sequence: CASSQAPPAGYEQYF. CDR3 nucleotides: TGTGCCAGCAGCCAAGCCCCCCCCGCGGGATACGAGCAGTACTTC.

This clonotype was recorded a few times. The chain uses TRBV7-2 and TRBJ2-7; a possible D gene is TRBD2 (6 bases). This CDR3 is built from 14 residues. Trimming removed 1 base from V and 6 bases from J, with 13 bases in between. From germline, CDR1 is SGHTA and CDR2 FQGNSA. The CDR3 DNA reads as TGTGCCAGCAGCTTAGAACTAGCCTCGGGCGAGCAGTACTTC. Protein product: CASSLELASGEQYF.

V and J are TRBV10-3 and TRBJ2-5, with 12 nucleotides matching TRBD2. CDR1 is ENHRY and CDR2 is SYGVKD in the germline V gene. Losses at the gene ends were 5 bases for V and 1 base for J; bases not matched to a gene: 2. The CDR3 runs 15 residues. The CDR3 DNA follows: TGTGCCATCAGTCTAGCGGGAGGGCCCCAAGAGACCCAGTACTTC. This translates into CAISLAGGPQETQYF.

The chain joins TRBV11-2 to TRBJ2-1; maybe TRBD2 (6 bases). Trimming pared 1 base from V and 6 bases from J, leaving 10 bases between. The germline CDR1 and CDR2 sequences are SGHAT and FQNNGV. The CDR3 extends over 14 amino acids. CDR3 in amino acids: CASSLAGSRNEQFF. DNA of the CDR3: TGTGCCAGCAGCTTAGCCGGGAGCCGCAATGAGCAGTTCTTC.

The V and J genes are TRBV5-5 and TRBJ2-7; 9 bases align to TRBD1. CDR1 is SGHKS, CDR2 YYEKEE, per germline (reference sequence). The V segment lost 10 bases and the J segment 0 bases; nucleotides outside the gene matches: 8. The CDR3 is made up of 14 amino acids. The CDR3 DNA follows: TGTGCCTCGGGGCCGGGACAGGGCTCCTACGAGCAGTACTTC. Amino acids: CASGPGQGSYEQYF.

The rearrangement uses TRBV12-3 or TRBV12-4 and TRBJ2-2; D may be TRBD2 (5 bases). This CDR3 has 15 residues. V was clipped by 4 bases and J by 7 bases, with 16 bases between them. DNA for the CDR3: TGTGCCAGCAGTTCTCGGACTTCGATTGGCGGGGAGCTGTTTTTT. Amino acid sequence: CASSSRTSIGGELFF.

The chain couples TRBV27 to TRBJ2-1, with 9 bases lining up with TRBD2. V shed 3 bases and J 8 bases; nucleotides not matched to a gene: 8. The CDR3 sequence is 15 residues long. Germline values: CDR1 MNHEY, CDR2 SMNVEV (reference sequence). The CDR3 coding sequence is TGTGCCAGCAGTTTCTTAGCGGGGGAGTGGTATGAGCAGTTCTTC. Protein product: CASSFLAGEWYEQFF.

V usage is TRBV14 and J usage is TRBJ2-4; 7 positions agree with TRBD1. The DNA end is a closer match to TRBJ2-7, so the J assignment may be wrong. Looked up from germline, CDR1 is SGHDN and CDR2 is FVKESK. The CDR3 loop spans 15 amino acids. As DNA, the CDR3 is TGTGCCAGCAGCCAAGGACAGGGTGGAAACTACGAGCAGTACTTC. Translating it yields CASSQGQGGNYEQYF.